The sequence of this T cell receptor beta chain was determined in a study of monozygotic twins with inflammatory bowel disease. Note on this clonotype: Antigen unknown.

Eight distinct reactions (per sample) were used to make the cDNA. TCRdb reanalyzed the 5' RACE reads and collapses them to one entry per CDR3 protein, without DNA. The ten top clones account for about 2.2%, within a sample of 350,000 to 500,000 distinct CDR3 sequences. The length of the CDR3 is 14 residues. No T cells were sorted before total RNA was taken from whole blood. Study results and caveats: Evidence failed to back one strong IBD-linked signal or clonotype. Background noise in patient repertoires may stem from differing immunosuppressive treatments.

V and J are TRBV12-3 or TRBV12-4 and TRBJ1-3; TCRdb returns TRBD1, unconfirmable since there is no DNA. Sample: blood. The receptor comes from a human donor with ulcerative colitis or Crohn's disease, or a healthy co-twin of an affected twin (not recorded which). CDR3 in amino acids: CASSDRGSGNTIYF.